Sequencing of this T cell receptor beta chain was carried out in a study of cytomegalovirus exposure and HLA in healthy donors. Study-wide background: T cells numbering about 200 million yielded around 120 million unique TCR beta sequences in an earlier analysis. Regarding the study as a whole: Researchers reported in a later analysis that common viral pathogens appeared linked to several top clusters. In the analysis, some V segments, TRBV6-2 and TRBV6-3 included, were excluded as indistinguishable. According to a later analysis, donors in an Asian-associated ancestry cluster reportedly had fewer N-insertions than the roughly 630-donor mean.

Worth noting for this clone: Its specificity is not known.

The PCR used 60 Vbeta and 13 Jbeta primers. Some clones are missing from TCRdb's copy, which holds only in-frame ones; the method was immunoSEQ multiplex PCR. This sample carries some 100,000 clones, approximately 75% of them seen once, and the ten largest clones take approximately 2%. Per germline, CDR1 PRHDT and CDR2 FYEKMQ (reference sequence). The CDR3 contains 15 residues. J lost 5 bases, V lost 6 bases, and 10 bases had no gene match. The rearrangement joins TRBV13 to TRBJ2-3; 8 bases line up with TRBD2. This receptor was obtained from a woman aged 40 to 50 in good health and CMV-seronegative. Sequencing was carried out using PBMCs. CDR3 amino acids: CASRVERGRKDTQYF. In DNA form, the CDR3 reads TGTGCCAGCAGGGTGGAGCGGGGGCGCAAAGATACGCAGTATTTT.